The 21 T cell receptor beta chains reported below all come from one sample, sequenced in a study of identifying expanded T cells in peripheral blood. Sequenced by immunoSEQ multiplex PCR; TCRdb stores in-frame clones only, minus some. The repertoire holds under 110,000 clones, with around 88% as singletons. Sequencing was done on a sample of blood. These receptors came from a person between 18 and 75 years old in good health.

Note on this clone: At one boundary the junction diverges from the germline segment, which might be a read error. CDR3 DNA: TGTGCCAGCAGCTCAGGGCCGATTGGTTCACCCCTCCACTTT. Amino acids: CASSSGPIGSPLHF. This chain connects TRBV5-1 to TRBJ1-6; D might be TRBD1 (5 bases). The V gene's germline CDR1 is SGHRS and CDR2 YFSETQ. This CDR3 spans 14 amino acids.

The chain employs TRBV29-1 and TRBJ1-2; 11 nucleotides align to TRBD1. CDR1 SQVTM and CDR2 ANQGSEA come from the germline V gene. The CDR3 extends over 15 amino acids. Trimming removed 4 bases from V and 0 bases from J; junction bases left unmatched: 4. The DNA for the CDR3 is TGCAGCGTTGCCGGGACAGGGGGAGCTAACTATGGCTACACCTTC. Translation gives CSVAGTGGANYGYTF.

The chain links TRBV18 to TRBJ2-5; D not resolved. Trimming took off 3 bases at V and 5 bases at J, with 13 bases between the two ends. The CDR3 loop spans 14 amino acids. Germline CDR1 and CDR2: KGHSH and LQKENI. This CDR3 reads CASSPPGVGETQYF. CDR3 DNA: TGTGCCAGCTCACCCCCCGGTGTCGGGGAGACCCAGTACTTC.

The rearrangement joins TRBV10-2 to TRBJ2-1; 9 bases are a match to TRBD2. The V gene end was trimmed by 9 bases and the J gene end by 3 bases; junction bases not matched to a gene: 6. The CDR3 is 14 amino acids. In germline, CDR1 is WSHSY, CDR2 SAAADI. In nucleotides, the CDR3 is TGCGCCAGTTCTAGCGGGGCGGACTACAATGAGCAGTTCTTC. Residues: CASSSGADYNEQFF.

The chain combines TRBV4-1 with TRBJ2-7; 9 nucleotides align to TRBD1. This CDR3 is built from 16 residues. The V segment lost 0 bases and the J segment 0 bases; nucleotides outside the gene matches: 3. Per the germline V gene, CDR1 is MGHRA and CDR2 is YSYEKL. CDR3 sequence (DNA): TGCGCCAGCAGCCAAGAGACAGGGGGAATCTCCTACGAGCAGTACTTC. Its translation: CASSQETGGISYEQYF.

The genes are TRBV5-5 and TRBJ1-4, with D maybe TRBD1 (5 bases). V was shortened by 4 bases and J by 0 bases, with 22 bases between the two germline ends. The CDR3 runs to 19 residues. The germline V gene encodes CDR1 SGHKS and CDR2 YYEKEE (reference sequence). The CDR3, as DNA: TGTGCCAGCAGCCAGAGTGGGGCAGGCGCCTTTGCAACTAATGAAAAACTGTTTTTT. Protein: CASSQSGAGAFATNEKLFF.

The chain links TRBV11-2 to TRBJ2-7, with D perhaps matching TRBD1 or TRBD2 (6 bases each). Trimming took 6 bases from V and 0 from J, leaving 15 bases between them. The length of the CDR3 is 15 residues. Germline V gene sequence: CDR1 SGHAT, CDR2 FQNNGV. CDR3 residues: CASSQGGSPSYEQYF. The CDR3 DNA is TGTGCCAGCAGTCAAGGGGGGTCCCCCTCCTACGAGCAGTACTTC.

V gene TRBV5-1 combines with J gene TRBJ1-3; tentative D call: TRBD1 (5 bases). Germline V CDR1 and CDR2: SGHRS, YFSETQ. This CDR3 comprises 15 residues. The V gene lost 0 bases and the J gene lost 0 bases, with 7 bases spanning the gap. This CDR3 is CASSLAQGSGNTIYF. The CDR3, as DNA: TGCGCCAGCAGCTTGGCCCAGGGCTCTGGAAACACCATATATTTT.

This clone was counted only a few times. V is TRBV7-9 and J is TRBJ1-2; D is uncertain. Germline CDR1 SEHNR, CDR2 FQNEAQ (reference sequence). Trimming pared 1 base from V and 6 bases from J, leaving 12 bases between. CDR3 length: 14 residues. CDR3 residues: CASSLGRTENGYTF. The CDR3 bases are TGTGCCAGCAGCTTAGGACGGACCGAAAATGGCTACACCTTC.

The rearrangement links TRBV5-8 to TRBJ1-2; 10 positions match TRBD1. From germline, CDR1 is SGHTS and CDR2 YDEGEE. This CDR3 spans 13 amino acids. V gave up 2 bases and J gave up 6 bases; unmatched junction bases: 1. The CDR3 DNA sequence: TGTGCCAGCAGCTTCGGACAGGGGGATGGCTACACCTTC. Translated: CASSFGQGDGYTF.

The gene calls are TRBV29-1 and TRBJ1-1; the D gene is possibly TRBD1 (6 bases). CDR1 is SQVTM and CDR2 is ANQGSEA in the germline V gene. With 6 bases removed from V and 10 bases from J, the gap between germline ends came to 15 bases. This CDR3 spans 11 amino acids. CDR3 bases: TGCAGCGTCGCAGGGGACTTCCCAGCTTTCTTT. The encoded protein is CSVAGDFPAFF.

This clone appeared once. The chain joins TRBV28 to TRBJ2-2; D is uncertain. The V end was cut by 2 bases, the J end by 9 bases, with 13 bases between. The CDR3 consists of 14 residues. From germline, CDR1 is MDHEN and CDR2 SYDVKM. The CDR3 DNA reads TGTGCCAGCAGTTTAGAAGACGGACCCCGGGAGCTGTTTTTT. Residues: CASSLEDGPRELFF.

The chain is built from TRBV6-5 and TRBJ1-1; 8 nucleotides match TRBD1. This CDR3 has 15 amino acids. The germline V gene has CDR1 MNHEY and CDR2 SVGAGI. The ends lost 5 bases at V and 4 bases at J; junction bases unmatched: 9. The CDR3 protein is CASSPLDRAGTEAFF. In DNA form, the CDR3 reads TGTGCCAGCAGTCCATTGGACAGGGCGGGCACTGAAGCTTTCTTT.

In its sample, this clone was seen a few times. The chain uses TRBV5-1 and TRBJ1-4; possibly TRBD1 for D (6 bases). Germline assignment: CDR1 SGHRS and CDR2 YFSETQ. Between the trimmed V and J ends, which lost 0 bases and 6 bases, there was a span of 9 bases. The CDR3 covers 14 residues. The CDR3 region is CASSLEGGYEKLFF. The CDR3, as DNA: TGCGCCAGCAGCTTGGAGGGGGGATATGAAAAACTGTTTTTT.

This chain joins TRBV19 and TRBJ1-4; D remains ambiguous. Germline CDR1 reads LNHDA; CDR2 reads SQIVND (reference sequence). Trimming shortened V by 7 bases and J by 7 bases, and 19 bases separated the two germline ends. This CDR3 contains 15 residues. The CDR3 reads CASTDAGGPTEKLFF. CDR3 nucleotides: TGTGCCAGTACTGATGCTGGCGGACCCACTGAAAAACTGTTTTTT.

The rearrangement joins TRBV6-5 to TRBJ1-5; D gene ambiguous. The germline V and J ends were trimmed by 5 bases and 9 bases, with 17 bases remaining between them. Germline CDR1 is MNHEY and CDR2 is SVGAGI. The CDR3 contains 14 residues. The CDR3 coding sequence is TGTGCCAGCAGTCCCTCGGCCGCCCGACCGCCCCAGCATTTT. Translated, it gives CASSPSAARPPQHF.

The chain combines TRBV21-1 with TRBJ1-2; the table's D gene call, TRBD1, was not cross checked with the DNA. TRBV21-1 is noted as a pseudogene. This CDR3 comprises 16 residues. CDR3 residues: CANPRGLDRFNYGYTF. The CDR3 nucleotides read TGTGCCAACCCTAGGGGCTTGGACAGGTTTAACTATGGCTACACCTTC.

The chain combines TRBV7-9 with TRBJ2-3; 11 bases fit TRBD2. After removal of 0 bases from V and 4 bases from J, the junction contained 9 bases not matched to a gene. Germline V gene data show CDR1 as SEHNR and CDR2 as FQNEAQ (reference sequence). This CDR3 has 18 amino acids. The chain's CDR3 is CASSLAASGGLGPDTQYF. CDR3 in DNA: TGTGCCAGCAGCTTAGCGGCTAGCGGGGGGCTCGGTCCAGATACGCAGTATTTT.

This chain uses TRBV7-8 with TRBJ2-7, with 8 positions matching TRBD2. The CDR3 totals 15 residues. The germline V gene encodes CDR1 SGHVS and CDR2 FQNEAQ. V shed 0 bases and J 5 bases; nucleotides not matched to a gene: 6. The CDR3 is CASSLAVGGANEQYF. DNA for the CDR3: TGTGCCAGCAGCTTAGCGGTCGGGGGGGCGAACGAGCAGTACTTC.

V gene TRBV6-6 combines with J gene TRBJ2-1; 7 bases match TRBD1. Unmatched junction bases numbered 8, after V lost 4 bases and J lost 14 bases. There are 12 residues in the CDR3. Germline loops: CDR1 MNHNY, CDR2 SVGAGI (reference sequence). CDR3 coding DNA: TGTGCCAGCAGTTTCAAGACAGGGAAGGAGTTCTTC. This sequence encodes CASSFKTGKEFF.

This clone came up once. The genes are TRBV9 and TRBJ2-5; TRBD2 aligns across 8 bases. V trimming: 2 bases; J trimming: 2 bases; junction bases outside the gene matches: 5. The CDR3 is 15 residues long. CDR1 is SGDLS and CDR2 is YYNGEE in the germline V gene. The CDR3 reads CASSVSGAKQETQYF. The DNA for the CDR3 is TGTGCCAGCAGCGTTAGCGGGGCAAAGCAAGAGACCCAGTACTTC.